This T cell receptor beta chain is drawn from a study of identifying expanded T cells in peripheral blood. The germline V gene encodes CDR1 KGHSH and CDR2 LQKENI. V shed 4 bases, J shed 4 bases, and the junction held 9 bases outside the gene matches. This CDR3 comprises 15 residues. Collection occurred without any documented infections or immune events in donors. TCRdb keeps only in-frame clones here, not all; method: immunoSEQ multiplex PCR. The repertoire holds 100,000 to 150,000 clones, with approximately 84% as singletons. The sample consisted of blood. This chain joins TRBV18 and TRBJ1-2, with 7 bases aligning to TRBD1. This receptor was obtained from a person between 18 and 75 years old in good health. The CDR3, as DNA: TGTGCCAGCTCACGGGCCGGGACAGAAGTCTATGGCTACACCTTC. This sequence encodes CASSRAGTEVYGYTF.